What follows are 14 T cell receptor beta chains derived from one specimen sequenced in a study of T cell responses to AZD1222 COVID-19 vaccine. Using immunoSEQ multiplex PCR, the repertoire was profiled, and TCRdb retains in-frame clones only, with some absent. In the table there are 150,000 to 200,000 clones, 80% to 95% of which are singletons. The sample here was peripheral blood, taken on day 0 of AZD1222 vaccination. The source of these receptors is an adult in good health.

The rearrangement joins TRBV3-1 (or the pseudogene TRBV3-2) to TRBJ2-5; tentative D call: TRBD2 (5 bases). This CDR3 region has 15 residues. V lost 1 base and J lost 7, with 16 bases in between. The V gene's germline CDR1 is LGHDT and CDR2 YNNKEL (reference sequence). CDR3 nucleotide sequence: TGTGCCAGCAGCCAAGTCTCCCCGGGGTCGGGGACCCAGTACTTC. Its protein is CASSQVSPGSGTQYF.

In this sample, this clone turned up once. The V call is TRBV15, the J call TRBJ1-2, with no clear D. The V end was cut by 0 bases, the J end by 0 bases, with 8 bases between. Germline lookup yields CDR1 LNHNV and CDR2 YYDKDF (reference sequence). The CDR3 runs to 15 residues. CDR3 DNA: TGTGCCACCAGCAGAGACATGATAGCTAACTATGGCTACACCTTC. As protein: CATSRDMIANYGYTF.

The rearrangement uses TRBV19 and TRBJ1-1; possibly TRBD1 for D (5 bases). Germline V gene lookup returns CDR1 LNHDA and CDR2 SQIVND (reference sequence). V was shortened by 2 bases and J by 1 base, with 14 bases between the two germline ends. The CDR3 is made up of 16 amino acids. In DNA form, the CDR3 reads TGTGCCAGTAGTATATTTGGGACCCGACGGAACACTGAAGCTTTCTTT. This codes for CASSIFGTRRNTEAFF. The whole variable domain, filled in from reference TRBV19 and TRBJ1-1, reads DGGITQSPKYLFRKEGQNVTLSCEQNLNHDAMYWYRQDPGQGLRLIYYSQIVNDFQKGDIAEGYSVSREKKESFPLTVTSAQKNPTAFYLCASSIFGTRRNTEAFFGQGTRLTVV.

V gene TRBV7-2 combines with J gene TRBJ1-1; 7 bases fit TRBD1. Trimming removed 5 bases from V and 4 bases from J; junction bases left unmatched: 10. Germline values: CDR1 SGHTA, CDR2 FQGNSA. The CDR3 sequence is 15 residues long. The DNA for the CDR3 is TGTGCCAGCAGCGCGCAAGGGGGCTTGGGCACTGAAGCTTTCTTT. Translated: CASSAQGGLGTEAFF.

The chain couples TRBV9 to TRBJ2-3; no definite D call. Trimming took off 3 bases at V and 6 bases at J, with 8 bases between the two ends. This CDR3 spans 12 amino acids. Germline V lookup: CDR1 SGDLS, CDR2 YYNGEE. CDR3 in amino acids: CASSALGDTQYF. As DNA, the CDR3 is TGTGCCAGCAGCGCCCTGGGGGATACGCAGTATTTT.

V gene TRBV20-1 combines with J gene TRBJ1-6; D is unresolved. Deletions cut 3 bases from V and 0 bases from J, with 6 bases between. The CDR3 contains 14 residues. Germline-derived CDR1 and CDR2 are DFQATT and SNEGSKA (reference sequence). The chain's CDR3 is CSASRLSYNSPLHF. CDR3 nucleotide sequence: TGCAGTGCTAGTCGGCTCTCCTATAATTCACCCCTCCACTTT.

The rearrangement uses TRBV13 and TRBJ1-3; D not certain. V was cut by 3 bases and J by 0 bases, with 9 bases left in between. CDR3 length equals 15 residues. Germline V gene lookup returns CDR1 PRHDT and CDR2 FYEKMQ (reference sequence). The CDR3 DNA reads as TGTGCCAGCAGCTTCAACAGACACTCTGGAAACACCATATATTTT. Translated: CASSFNRHSGNTIYF.

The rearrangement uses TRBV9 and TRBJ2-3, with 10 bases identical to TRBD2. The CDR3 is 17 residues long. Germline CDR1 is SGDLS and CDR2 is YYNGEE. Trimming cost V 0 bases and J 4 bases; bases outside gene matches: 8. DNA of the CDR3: TGTGCCAGCAGCGTAGTTCCTAGCGGGGGCCCCCCAGATACGCAGTATTTT. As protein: CASSVVPSGGPPDTQYF.

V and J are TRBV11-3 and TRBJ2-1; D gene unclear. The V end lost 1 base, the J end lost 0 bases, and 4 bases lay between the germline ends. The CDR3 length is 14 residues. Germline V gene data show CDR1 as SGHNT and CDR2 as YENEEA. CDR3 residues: CASSLGGSYNEQFF. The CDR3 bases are TGTGCCAGCAGCTTAGGAGGCTCCTACAATGAGCAGTTCTTC.

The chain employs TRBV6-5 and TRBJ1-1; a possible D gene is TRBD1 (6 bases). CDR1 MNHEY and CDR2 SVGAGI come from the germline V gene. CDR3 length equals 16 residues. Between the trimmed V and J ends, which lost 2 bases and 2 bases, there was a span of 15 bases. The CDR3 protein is CASSYEGGGFNTEAFF. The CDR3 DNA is TGTGCCAGCAGTTACGAGGGGGGCGGATTTAACACTGAAGCTTTCTTT.

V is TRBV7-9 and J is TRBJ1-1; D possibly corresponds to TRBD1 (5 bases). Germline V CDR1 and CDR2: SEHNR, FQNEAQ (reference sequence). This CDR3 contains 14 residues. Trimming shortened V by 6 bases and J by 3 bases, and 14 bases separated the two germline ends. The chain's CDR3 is CASRPFTGYTEAFF. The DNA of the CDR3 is TGTGCCAGCAGACCATTCACAGGTTACACTGAAGCTTTCTTT.

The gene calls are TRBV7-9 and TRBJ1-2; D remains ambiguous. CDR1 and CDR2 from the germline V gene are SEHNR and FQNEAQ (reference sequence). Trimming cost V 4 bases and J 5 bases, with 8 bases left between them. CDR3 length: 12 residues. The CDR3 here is CASSSTGYGYTF. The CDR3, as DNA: TGTGCCAGCAGCTCCACCGGTTATGGCTACACCTTC.

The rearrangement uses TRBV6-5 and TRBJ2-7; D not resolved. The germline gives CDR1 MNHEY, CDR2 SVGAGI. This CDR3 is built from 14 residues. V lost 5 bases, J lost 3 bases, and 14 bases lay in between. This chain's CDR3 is CASSPGLGGYEQYF. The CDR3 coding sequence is TGTGCCAGCAGTCCCGGCTTAGGCGGCTACGAGCAGTACTTC.

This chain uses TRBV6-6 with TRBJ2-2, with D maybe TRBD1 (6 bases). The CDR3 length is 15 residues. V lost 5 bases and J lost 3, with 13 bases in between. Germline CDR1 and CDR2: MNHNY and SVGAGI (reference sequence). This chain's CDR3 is CASSPLDSDTGELFF. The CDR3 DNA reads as TGTGCCAGCAGTCCGCTGGACAGCGACACCGGGGAGCTGTTTTTT.